Listed here are 31 T cell receptor beta chains from one sample, sequenced in a study of shared clonotypes between healthy human individuals. Terminally differentiated effector memory CD45RA+ cells were excluded from the naive CD8 cells, which were CD45RO-negative and positively selected for CCR7. Profiled with immunoSEQ multiplex PCR; TCRdb holds only in-frame clones, not every one. The repertoire includes about 2 million clones, roughly 95% of them detected once, and 0.85% to 1.2% sits in the top ten. The sample consisted of naive CD8+ T cells sorted from blood. The source of these receptors is a man in his late teens or twenties in good health.

The chain recombines TRBV7-2 with TRBJ2-6, with TRBD2 identical over 13 bases. Germline V gene lookup returns CDR1 SGHTA and CDR2 FQGNSA. This CDR3 spans 19 amino acids. Trimming removed 3 bases from V and 0 bases from J; junction bases left unmatched: 5. The CDR3: CASSLGTSGALSGANVLTF. CDR3 sequence (DNA): TGTGCCAGCAGCTTGGGGACTAGCGGGGCCCTCTCTGGGGCCAACGTCCTGACTTTC.

The chain combines TRBV5-1 with TRBJ1-6; weak D call: TRBD1 (6 bases). V lost 0 bases to trimming and J lost 6 bases, with 19 bases between them. This CDR3 is built from 18 residues. Germline V CDR1 and CDR2: SGHRS, YFSETQ. This chain's CDR3 is CASSLGTEQGFSNSPLHF. As DNA, the CDR3 is TGCGCCAGCAGCTTGGGTACGGAACAGGGCTTTAGTAATTCACCCCTCCACTTT.

The V gene is TRBV9, the J gene TRBJ1-5, with a possible D match to TRBD1 (5 bases). V shed 5 bases and J shed 4 bases, with 13 bases lying between them. The CDR3 consists of 14 residues. CDR1 and CDR2 (germline): SGDLS, YYNGEE. Here the CDR3 reads CASSAGLSNQPQHF. In DNA form, the CDR3 reads TGTGCCAGCAGTGCGGGACTCTCAAATCAGCCCCAGCATTTT.

V is TRBV9 and J is TRBJ1-5, with 7 bases identical to TRBD1. This CDR3 comprises 15 residues. The germline V gene has CDR1 SGDLS and CDR2 YYNGEE. The trim removed 3 bases at V and 0 bases at J, leaving 3 bases unmatched. The CDR3 sequence: CASSGDSHSNQPQHF. For the CDR3, the DNA is TGTGCCAGCAGCGGGGACAGTCATAGCAATCAGCCCCAGCATTTT.

The chain combines TRBV29-1 with TRBJ1-2; tentative D call: TRBD1 (5 bases). Trimming took 6 bases from V and 6 from J, leaving 11 bases between them. The germline V gene encodes CDR1 SQVTM and CDR2 ANQGSEA. The length of the CDR3 is 11 residues. The CDR3 sequence: CSVMDTDGYTF. The CDR3 DNA sequence: TGCAGCGTCATGGACACGGATGGCTACACCTTC.

The genes are TRBV5-4 and TRBJ2-2; no definite D call. The CDR3 extends over 14 amino acids. The germline CDR1 and CDR2 sequences are SGHNT and YYREEE (reference sequence). Trimming removed 0 bases from V and 4 bases from J, with 7 bases in between. This chain's CDR3 is CASSLGVGTGELFF. CDR3 coding DNA: TGTGCCAGCAGCTTGGGGGTCGGCACCGGGGAGCTGTTTTTT.

The chain uses TRBV4-1 and TRBJ2-7, with TRBD1 matching 11 bases. The CDR3 extends over 16 amino acids. V was clipped by 0 bases and J by 4 bases; unmatched bases: 5. Germline V lookup: CDR1 MGHRA, CDR2 YSYEKL. The CDR3 DNA reads TGCGCCAGCAGCCAAGAGTGGACAGGGGGCCAGTACGAGCAGTACTTC. As protein: CASSQEWTGGQYEQYF.

This rearrangement joins TRBV6-6 to TRBJ1-2; D is possibly TRBD1 (5 bases). Trimming took off 5 bases at V and 4 bases at J, with 14 bases between the two ends. The CDR3 is 14 residues long. Germline V gene lookup returns CDR1 MNHNY and CDR2 SVGAGI (reference sequence). The CDR3 loop reads CASSSRAGSYGYTF. The CDR3 nucleotides are TGTGCCAGCAGTAGTAGGGCAGGGAGCTATGGCTACACCTTC.

Comment on this clone: This specimen includes other DNA sequences encoding the same CDR3. V gene TRBV19 combines with J gene TRBJ2-1, with 10 nucleotides matching TRBD2. The CDR3 is 14 amino acids. The trim removed 6 bases at V and 4 bases at J, leaving 3 bases unmatched. CDR1 and CDR2 (germline): LNHDA, SQIVND (reference sequence). The CDR3 DNA reads TGTGCCAGTAGCCCTAGCGGGGGATACAATGAGCAGTTCTTC. Translating it yields CASSPSGGYNEQFF.

V usage is TRBV29-1 and J usage is TRBJ2-7; 10 bases fit TRBD1. CDR1 and CDR2 (germline): SQVTM, ANQGSEA. With V trimmed by 5 bases and J by 3 bases, 7 bases remained unmatched. The CDR3 has 14 residues. CDR3 DNA: TGCAGCGTTATTGAGGGACAGGGGAGCTACGAGCAGTACTTC. Amino acids: CSVIEGQGSYEQYF.

CDR3 nucleotide sequence: TGTGCCAGCAGTTTCGACCTTGGGACTGACAATGAGCAGTTCTTC. Translation gives CASSFDLGTDNEQFF. This chain links TRBV5-4 with TRBJ2-1; D might be TRBD2 (6 bases). The length of the CDR3 is 15 residues. The V gene lost 5 bases and the J gene lost 5 bases, with 17 bases spanning the gap. The V gene's germline CDR1 is SGHNT and CDR2 YYREEE (reference sequence). Full variable domain (missing parts from reference TRBV5-4 and TRBJ2-1): ETGVTQSPTHLIKTRGQQVTLRCSSQSGHNTVSWYQQALGQGPQFIFQYYREEENGRGNFPPRFSGLQFPNYSSELNVNALELDDSALYLCASSFDLGTDNEQFFGPGTRLTVL.

The chain joins TRBV5-6 to TRBJ2-3; TRBD1 aligns across 7 bases. The CDR3 runs to 15 residues. In germline, CDR1 is SGHDT, CDR2 YYEEEE. Unmatched junction bases numbered 6, after V lost 0 bases and J lost 5 bases. CDR3 coding DNA: TGTGCCAGCAGCTTGGGACAGGGTTATGGAGATACGCAGTATTTT. Translating gives CASSLGQGYGDTQYF.

The chain employs TRBV28 and TRBJ2-5; maybe TRBD1 (6 bases). Between the trimmed V and J ends, which lost 6 bases and 5 bases, there was a span of 19 bases. This CDR3 spans 15 amino acids. Per germline, CDR1 MDHEN and CDR2 SYDVKM. Written as DNA, the CDR3 is TGTGCCAGCAGCCCAGGGGATTTGTTATTGGAGACCCAGTACTTC. Translated: CASSPGDLLLETQYF.

The chain employs TRBV5-6 and TRBJ2-3, with D possibly called TRBD1 or TRBD2 (5 bases each). V was clipped by 2 bases and J by 4 bases, with 8 bases between them. Germline CDR1 SGHDT, CDR2 YYEEEE. The CDR3 runs 13 residues. The CDR3, as DNA: TGTGCCAGCAGCTTCGGGACCCCAGATACGCAGTATTTT. Its protein product is CASSFGTPDTQYF. The variable domain in full, completed from reference TRBV5-6 and TRBJ2-3, reads DAGVTQSPTHLIKTRGQQVTLRCSPKSGHDTVSWYQQALGQGPQFIFQYYEEEERQRGNFPDRFSGHQFPNYSSELNVNALLLGDSALYLCASSFGTPDTQYFGPGTRLTVL.

The table lists this clone with a count of one. The gene calls are TRBV6-6 and TRBJ2-1; TRBD1 is a possible D gene (5 bases). The CDR3 is 15 residues long. CDR1 is MNHNY, CDR2 SVGAGI, per germline (reference sequence). Trimming left V 2 bases short and J 0 bases short, with 8 bases between. CDR3 coding DNA: TGTGCCAGCAGTTACCAGCAGGGCTCCTACAATGAGCAGTTCTTC. It yields the protein CASSYQQGSYNEQFF.

The chain is built from TRBV27 and TRBJ2-7; 8 bases are shared with TRBD1. This CDR3 contains 14 residues. The germline V gene encodes CDR1 MNHEY and CDR2 SMNVEV (reference sequence). V lost 5 bases to trimming and J lost 3 bases; unmatched junction nucleotides: 6. CDR3 bases: TGTGCCAGCAGTAGCTGGACAGGGATCTACGAGCAGTACTTC. Translated: CASSSWTGIYEQYF.

This rearrangement joins TRBV27 to TRBJ2-2; 9 bases are a match to TRBD2. The CDR3 sequence is 18 residues long. The ends lost 4 bases at V and 0 bases at J; junction bases unmatched: 9. Per the germline V gene, CDR1 is MNHEY and CDR2 is SMNVEV (reference sequence). The CDR3 sequence is CASSSESGRIANTGELFF. CDR3 nucleotide sequence: TGTGCCAGCAGTTCGGAGAGCGGGAGGATCGCGAACACCGGGGAGCTGTTTTTT.

The V and J genes are TRBV9 and TRBJ2-7; the D is unclear. The CDR3 extends over 13 amino acids. The V gene lost 0 bases and the J gene lost 5 bases, with 9 bases spanning the gap. The germline gives CDR1 SGDLS, CDR2 YYNGEE. In DNA, the CDR3 is TGTGCCAGCAGCGTAGAACGGGTTAACGAGCAGTACTTC. Its translation is CASSVERVNEQYF.

This chain links TRBV28 with TRBJ1-5; perhaps TRBD1 as D (5 bases). Trimming cost V 4 bases and J 0 bases, with 13 bases left between them. This CDR3 has 16 amino acids. Per the germline V gene, CDR1 is MDHEN and CDR2 is SYDVKM. The CDR3 is CASSSLDRNSNQPQHF. DNA of the CDR3: TGTGCCAGCAGTTCGCTCGACAGAAATAGCAATCAGCCCCAGCATTTT. Full variable domain (outside the CDR3, taken from reference TRBV28 and TRBJ1-5): DVKVTQSSRYLVKRTGEKVFLECVQDMDHENMFWYRQDPGLGLRLIYFSYDVKMKEKGDIPEGYSVSREKKERFSLILESASTNQTSMYLCASSSLDRNSNQPQHFGDGTRLSIL.

The chain joins TRBV6-5 to TRBJ2-2, with 8 bases that match TRBD2. Trimming cost V 5 bases and J 5 bases; bases outside gene matches: 7. This CDR3 has 15 amino acids. Germline loops: CDR1 MNHEY, CDR2 SVGAGI. CDR3 in DNA: TGTGCCAGCAGTCCGGGACTAGGAGGGACCGGGGAGCTGTTTTTT. This gives the protein CASSPGLGGTGELFF.

CDR3 nucleotides: TGTGCCATCAGTGAGGTTCCCGGGGCAGGCTCTGGAAACACCATATATTTT. Residues: CAISEVPGAGSGNTIYF. J is TRBJ1-3 and V is TRBV10-3; D is possibly TRBD1 (5 bases). The germline CDR1 and CDR2 sequences are ENHRY and SYGVKD. Between the trimmed V and J ends, which lost 2 bases and 0 bases, there was a span of 14 bases. The CDR3 spans 17 residues.

Notes on this clone: Other DNA sequences within the sample encode an identical CDR3. This chain joins TRBV9 and TRBJ2-2, with D unresolved. V gave up 3 bases and J gave up 4 bases, with 10 bases separating them. The CDR3 totals 14 residues. The germline V gene encodes CDR1 SGDLS and CDR2 YYNGEE. Here the CDR3 DNA reads TGTGCCAGCAGCGCCGGTGGAGCCACCGGGGAGCTGTTTTTT. It yields the protein CASSAGGATGELFF.

This chain uses TRBV5-4 with TRBJ2-5, with D possibly TRBD1 on 5 matching bases. CDR1 SGHNT and CDR2 YYREEE come from the germline V gene (reference sequence). Trimming pared 0 bases from V and 5 bases from J, leaving 11 bases between. The CDR3 has 14 residues. The CDR3 DNA is TGTGCCAGCAGCTTGGCCAGGGCCGGTGAGACCCAGTACTTC. It translates to CASSLARAGETQYF. Full variable domain (outside the CDR3, taken from reference TRBV5-4 and TRBJ2-5): ETGVTQSPTHLIKTRGQQVTLRCSSQSGHNTVSWYQQALGQGPQFIFQYYREEENGRGNFPPRFSGLQFPNYSSELNVNALELDDSALYLCASSLARAGETQYFGPGTRLLVL.

The rearrangement links TRBV28 to TRBJ1-5; D is uncertain. The CDR3 covers 14 residues. CDR1 and CDR2 from the germline V gene are MDHEN and SYDVKM. The V and J ends lost 4 bases and 0 bases respectively, with 7 bases between them. The CDR3 nucleotides are TGTGCCAGCAGTTCTTGGGATAGCAATCAGCCCCAGCATTTT. It yields the protein CASSSWDSNQPQHF.

In regard to this clone: The junction differs from germline at one of its ends, possibly a read error. This chain connects TRBV6-6 to TRBJ2-7; D is tentatively TRBD1 or TRBD2 (5 bases each). CDR3 length: 14 residues. Germline CDR1 MNHNY, CDR2 SVGAGI (reference sequence). This CDR3 reads CASSNGASSNEQYF. The CDR3 DNA reads TGTGCCAGCAGCAACGGGGCTAGCTCCAACGAGCAGTACTTC.

Turning to this clone: The identical CDR3 is also encoded by other nucleotide sequences in the sample. The CDR3: CASSLSGGATGELFF. DNA for the CDR3: TGTGCCAGCAGTTTAAGCGGGGGGGCCACCGGGGAGCTGTTTTTT. This chain connects TRBV27 to TRBJ2-2; 10 nucleotides line up with TRBD2. The trim removed 2 bases at V and 4 bases at J, leaving 1 base unmatched. The CDR3 length is 15 residues. Germline V gene lookup returns CDR1 MNHEY and CDR2 SMNVEV (reference sequence).

Concerning this clone itself: Other nucleotide sequences in the sample specify the same CDR3. This chain joins TRBV30 and TRBJ1-4; D gene ambiguous. The CDR3 runs to 16 residues. V was pared by 4 bases and J by 2 bases, with 17 bases between. Germline V gene lookup returns CDR1 GTSNPN and CDR2 SVGIG (reference sequence). CDR3 nucleotide sequence: TGTGCCTGGAAGGCGCCCCGACCGGGGACTAATGAAAAACTGTTTTTT. As protein: CAWKAPRPGTNEKLFF.

This clone was observed once. The chain recombines TRBV5-1 with TRBJ2-7; TRBD1 agrees at 7 bases. Per the germline V gene, CDR1 is SGHRS and CDR2 is YFSETQ. The CDR3 consists of 17 residues. The V segment lost 3 bases and the J segment 3 bases; nucleotides outside the gene matches: 15. The CDR3 DNA reads TGCGCCAGCAGCTCTCTCCCGGACAGAGGGGGCCTCTACGAGCAGTACTTC. Translation gives CASSSLPDRGGLYEQYF.

The chain employs TRBV2 and TRBJ2-7, with 9 nucleotides matching TRBD1. This CDR3 region has 13 residues. Germline V gene data show CDR1 as SNHLY and CDR2 as FYNNEI. Trimming took 3 bases from V and 7 from J; bases not matched to a gene: 4. CDR3: CASSDGTGREQYF. CDR3 in DNA: TGTGCCAGCAGTGACGGGACAGGGAGAGAGCAGTACTTC. The complete variable domain, with remaining parts taken from reference TRBV2 and TRBJ2-7, reads EPEVTQTPSHQVTQMGQEVILRCVPISNHLYFYWYRQILGQKVEFLVSFYNNEISEKSEIFDDQFSVERPDGSNFTLKIRSTKLEDSAMYFCASSDGTGREQYFGPGTRLTVT.

The rearrangement links TRBV6-1 to TRBJ2-7; no definite D call. V gave up 1 base and J gave up 2 bases, with 12 bases separating them. The germline CDR1 and CDR2 sequences are MNHNS and SASEGT. This CDR3 comprises 15 residues. The CDR3 loop is CASSEVSATPYEQYF. For the CDR3, the DNA is TGTGCCAGCAGTGAAGTATCAGCTACTCCCTACGAGCAGTACTTC.

J is TRBJ1-1 and V is TRBV6-5; no clear D. The V and J ends lost 4 bases and 2 bases respectively, with 11 bases between them. The CDR3 has 14 residues. The germline CDR1 and CDR2 sequences are MNHEY and SVGAGI. Here the CDR3 reads CASSFSTFNTEAFF. The CDR3 DNA is TGTGCCAGCAGTTTCTCGACATTTAACACTGAAGCTTTCTTT.